This T cell receptor beta chain was identified in a study of naive and memory T cell subsets. Four subsets defined by CD45RA and CD27 were sorted after CD3, CD4, CD8 and live/dead staining. V shed 4 bases and J shed 6 bases, with 10 bases lying between them. This CDR3 comprises 13 residues. Germline-derived CDR1 and CDR2 are SGHVS and FNYEAQ. This clonotype came up a few times. Two oligonucleotides, mixed equimolar, formed the beta constant-region primer covering TRBC1 and TRBC2. The ligated cDNA underwent four PCR rounds using SP2 and nested alpha and beta constant-region primers. Via MiXCR, TCRdb re-called the UMI-ligation and nested PCR reads, giving one row per CDR3 protein. The sample carries 30,000 to 40,000 distinct CDR3 sequences, around 18% recorded once.

The source material was effector memory CD4+ T cells from blood. The subset here: effector memory, CD45RA- CD27-. V usage is TRBV7-6 and J usage is TRBJ1-5; D remains ambiguous. The TCR sequence derives from a human donor in good health. The CDR3 region is CASSSRTGQPQHF. As DNA, the CDR3 is TGTGCCAGCAGCTCCCGTACGGGTCAGCCCCAGCATTTT.